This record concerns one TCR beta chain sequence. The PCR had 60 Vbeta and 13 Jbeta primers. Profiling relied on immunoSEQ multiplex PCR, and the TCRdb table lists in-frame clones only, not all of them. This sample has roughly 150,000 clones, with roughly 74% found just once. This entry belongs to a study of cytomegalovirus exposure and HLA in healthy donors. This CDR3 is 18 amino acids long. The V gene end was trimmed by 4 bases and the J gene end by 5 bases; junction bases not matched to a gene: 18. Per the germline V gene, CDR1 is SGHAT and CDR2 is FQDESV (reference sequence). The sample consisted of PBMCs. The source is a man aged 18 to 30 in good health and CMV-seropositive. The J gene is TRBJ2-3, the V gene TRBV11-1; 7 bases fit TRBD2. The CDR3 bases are TGTGCCAGCAGCTCCCGGGTTCGTTCTAGCGGTAAAAGAGATACGCAGTATTTT. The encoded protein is CASSSRVRSSGKRDTQYF. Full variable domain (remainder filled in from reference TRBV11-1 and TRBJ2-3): EAEVAQSPRYKITEKSQAVAFWCDPISGHATLYWYRQILGQGPELLVQFQDESVVDDSQLPKDRFSAERLKGVDSTLKIQPAELGDSAMYLCASSSRVRSSGKRDTQYFGPGTRLTVL.